This entry describes one T cell receptor beta chain. The sample originates from a study of blood T cell repertoires in COVID-19. Study background: The samples span acute and convalescent COVID-19 from the United States, Italy and Spain.

Here immunoSEQ multiplex PCR was the method, and the copy in TCRdb shows in-frame clones only, minus some. The sample holds roughly 20,000 clones, around 90% seen once. The TCR originated in a human donor in a cohort sampled during active COVID-19. The sample taken for sequencing was peripheral blood.

In nucleotides, the CDR3 is TGTGCCAGCAGTGAGGTCGGTGCTCAGCCCCAGCATTTT. Its translation: CASSEVGAQPQHF. The chain carries TRBV2 and TRBJ1-5, with D unresolved. There are 13 residues in the CDR3. The V and J ends lost 3 bases and 6 bases respectively, with 9 bases between them. The germline gives CDR1 SNHLY, CDR2 FYNNEI.